This is a list of T cell receptor beta chains from one sample in a study of shared clonotypes between healthy human individuals. Profiled with immunoSEQ multiplex PCR; TCRdb holds only in-frame clones, not every one. Of hundreds of thousands of clones detected, more than 70% appear once; the ten largest clones hold around 12%. Material: PBMCs. These receptors all come from a middle-aged woman in good health. Some clones in this sample may be carry-over from other donors' samples. The CDR3 runs from the conserved cysteine through the conserved F or W. The D gene is left open where the match is weak. The size field is filled for only some rows; it gives once, few, many or a size class.

clone size	V gene	D gene	J gene	CDR3 protein	CDR3 DNA
-	TRBV7-9	-	TRBJ2-2	CASSLVEGAGELFF	TGTGCCAGCAGCTTAGTCGAGGGAGCCGGGGAGCTGTTTTTT
-	TRBV28	TRBD1	TRBJ2-7	CASSRWDRDYEQYF	TGTGCCAGCAGTCGATGGGACAGGGATTACGAGCAGTACTTC
-	TRBV18	-	TRBJ1-3	CASSSDIGNTIYF	TGTGCCAGCTCATCTGACATTGGAAACACCATATATTTT
-	TRBV18	TRBD2	TRBJ2-1	CASSPGTSGIYEQFF	TGTGCCAGCTCACCCGGGACTAGCGGGATTTATGAGCAGTTCTTC
-	TRBV4-1	-	TRBJ2-7	CASSQVVSGSGYEQYF	TGCGCCAGCAGCCAAGTGGTCTCAGGTTCAGGCTACGAGCAGTACTTC
-	TRBV29-1	TRBD2	TRBJ2-1	CSVAGGHHNEQFF	TGCAGCGTAGCGGGAGGTCACCACAATGAGCAGTTCTTC
-	TRBV7-9	TRBD2	TRBJ2-5	CASSYGTSGRARETQYF	TGTGCCAGCAGCTATGGGACTAGCGGGAGGGCCCGGGAGACCCAGTACTTC
few	TRBV9	-	TRBJ2-1	CASSPHPSLNEQFF	TGTGCCAGCAGCCCCCACCCGAGTCTCAATGAGCAGTTCTTC
-	TRBV6-5	-	TRBJ1-2	CASTPASGYGYTF	TGTGCCAGCACCCCGGCCTCGGGCTATGGCTACACCTTC
many	TRBV19	-	TRBJ1-1	CASREERMNTEAFF	TGTGCCAGTAGAGAGGAGCGAATGAACACTGAAGCTTTCTTT
-	TRBV19	TRBD2	TRBJ2-3	CASSPREGADTQYF	TGTGCCAGTAGCCCCCGGGAGGGGGCAGATACGCAGTATTTT
-	TRBV28	-	TRBJ1-2	CASSLDGSLNYGYTF	TGTGCCAGCAGTTTGGACGGAAGTTTAAACTATGGCTACACCTTC
-	TRBV10-3	TRBD2	TRBJ2-3	CAISERREGPDTQYF	TGTGCCATCAGTGAAAGGCGGGAGGGGCCAGATACGCAGTATTTT
-	TRBV29-1	-	TRBJ2-1	CSVARDAAYNEQFF	TGCAGCGTAGCCCGGGACGCGGCCTACAATGAGCAGTTCTTC
-	TRBV5-1	TRBD1	TRBJ1-2	CASSSTGGSGYTF	TGCGCCAGCAGCTCAACAGGGGGCTCTGGCTACACCTTC
once	TRBV7-9	-	TRBJ2-2	CASSIRLNTGELFF	TGTGCCAGCAGCATTCGACTTAACACCGGGGAGCTGTTTTTT
-	TRBV10-3	TRBD2	TRBJ2-1	CAISGTGAGRSYNEQFF	TGTGCCATCAGTGGGACTGGAGCGGGAAGATCCTACAATGAGCAGTTCTTC
few	TRBV7-8	TRBD2	TRBJ2-7	CASSSRRLAGYEQYF	TGTGCCAGCAGCTCCCGCCGACTAGCGGGGTACGAGCAGTACTTC
once	TRBV7-3	TRBD1	TRBJ1-5	CASSLRSLTGEVGQPQHF	TGTGCCAGCAGCTTAAGGAGCCTTACAGGGGAAGTTGGTCAGCCCCAGCATTTT
-	TRBV29-1	TRBD1	TRBJ1-2	CSVRQGARDYGYTF	TGCAGCGTAAGACAGGGGGCGAGGGACTATGGCTACACCTTC
few	TRBV28	-	TRBJ1-1	CASSRGGTEAFF	TGTGCCAGCAGTCGAGGGGGCACTGAAGCTTTCTTT
-	TRBV5-1	TRBD1	TRBJ1-2	CASSPSLGGQAGRGYTF	TGCGCCAGCAGCCCCAGTCTGGGGGGACAGGCAGGGCGTGGCTACACCTTC
once	TRBV10-1	-	TRBJ2-7	CASSESGGGEQYF	TGCGCCAGCAGTGAGTCGGGGGGCGGCGAGCAGTACTTC
-	TRBV18	-	TRBJ1-3	CASSGGLGNTIYF	TGTGCCAGCTCAGGGGGGCTTGGAAACACCATATATTTT
once	TRBV10-1	-	TRBJ2-3	CASSDSVGSTDTQYF	TGCGCCAGCAGTGACTCGGTAGGGTCCACAGATACGCAGTATTTT
-	TRBV10-3	-	TRBJ1-4	CAISDPRSGGAPEKLFF	TGTGCCATCAGTGACCCCCGTTCGGGGGGTGCCCCTGAAAAACTGTTTTTT
once	TRBV11-3	TRBD2	TRBJ2-7	CASSLEGSPGGGLYEQYF	TGTGCCAGCAGCTTAGAAGGAAGTCCGGGGGGAGGTCTCTACGAGCAGTACTTC
-	TRBV15	TRBD2	TRBJ2-7	CATSRVIAGLSYEQYF	TGTGCCACCAGCAGAGTTATAGCGGGACTATCCTACGAGCAGTACTTC
-	TRBV5-1	TRBD2	TRBJ2-5	CASNLGTSGQETQYF	TGCGCCAGCAACCTTGGGACTAGCGGACAAGAGACCCAGTACTTC
-	TRBV2	-	TRBJ1-1	CASSEFTEGAFF	TGTGCCAGCAGTGAATTTACCGAGGGAGCTTTCTTT
-	TRBV4-1	-	TRBJ2-3	CASTTTQIPGSNTQYF	TGCGCCAGCACCACAACACAGATACCCGGCTCAAATACGCAGTATTTT
-	TRBV2	TRBD1	TRBJ1-1	CASRGSRGRRGEAFF	TGTGCCAGCAGAGGTTCCAGGGGGCGACGGGGTGAAGCTTTCTTT
few	TRBV15	TRBD2	TRBJ2-5	CATSRDPTSGETQYF	TGCGCCACCAGCAGAGATCCGACTAGCGGAGAGACCCAGTACTTC
many	TRBV14	-	TRBJ2-7	CASSHSSQQYF	TGTGCCAGCAGCCACTCGAGTCAGCAGTACTTC
-	TRBV11-2	-	TRBJ1-3	CASSLAGGNSGNTIYF	TGTGCCAGCAGCTTAGCCGGCGGGAACTCTGGAAACACCATATATTTT
once	TRBV7-2	-	TRBJ1-3	CASSLSSGNTIYF	TGTGCCAGCAGCCTCTCCTCTGGAAACACCATATATTTT
-	TRBV10-1	TRBD2	TRBJ2-1	CASSEGRLADYNEQFF	TGCGCCAGCAGTGAGGGGCGACTAGCGGACTACAATGAGCAGTTCTTC
-	TRBV27	-	TRBJ1-2	CASSRTSNYGYTF	TGTGCCAGCAGTCGGACATCTAACTATGGCTACACCTTC
-	TRBV6-5	TRBD1	TRBJ1-2	CASSETSTGHYGYTF	TGTGCCAGCAGCGAGACCTCGACAGGGCACTATGGCTACACCTTC
-	TRBV5-1	TRBD1	TRBJ2-3	CASSFGQGPDTQYF	TGCGCCAGCAGCTTCGGACAGGGACCAGATACGCAGTATTTT
once	TRBV7-3	-	TRBJ2-5	CASSPLGGGQETQYF	TGTGCCAGCAGCCCACTCGGCGGTGGGCAAGAGACCCAGTACTTC
-	TRBV7-3	-	TRBJ2-2	CASSLSPDTGELFF	TGTGCCAGCAGCTTAAGCCCCGACACCGGGGAGCTGTTTTTT
-	TRBV18	-	TRBJ1-1	CASSPRGAVNTEAFF	TGTGCCAGCTCACCCAGGGGCGCGGTGAACACTGAAGCTTTCTTT
once	TRBV20-1	TRBD2	TRBJ2-5	CSASLREAQYF	TGCAGTGCTAGTCTGCGGGAGGCCCAGTACTTC
-	TRBV19	-	TRBJ1-2	CASINSQGNYGYTF	TGTGCCAGTATTAATTCCCAGGGAAACTATGGCTACACCTTC
-	TRBV6-1	-	TRBJ1-1	CASSATTNTEAFF	TGTGCCAGCAGCGCTACTACGAACACTGAAGCTTTCTTT
-	TRBV6-5	-	TRBJ1-5	CASSYDGNQPQHF	TGTGCCAGCAGTTACGACGGAAATCAGCCCCAGCATTTT
-	TRBV10-1	-	TRBJ2-7	CATLPGGVGEQYF	TGCGCCACCCTGCCCGGGGGAGTAGGCGAGCAGTACTTC
-	TRBV29-1	TRBD2	TRBJ2-1	CSVSRLAGHRESNEQFF	TGCAGCGTTTCCCGACTAGCGGGACACAGAGAGAGCAATGAGCAGTTCTTC
once	TRBV13	-	TRBJ2-2	CASSPLANTGELFF	TGTGCCAGCAGCCCTTTGGCGAACACCGGGGAGCTGTTTTTT
-	TRBV5-1	-	TRBJ2-5	CASSQPSGSQETQYF	TGCGCCAGCAGCCAGCCCTCGGGGTCCCAAGAGACCCAGTACTTC
few	TRBV2	-	TRBJ2-5	CASRSWETQYF	TGTGCCAGCAGATCGTGGGAGACCCAGTACTTC
-	TRBV5-4	TRBD2	TRBJ2-5	CASSLGVAGTQETQYF	TGTGCCAGCAGCTTGGGAGTAGCGGGAACCCAAGAGACCCAGTACTTC